This TCR beta chain emerged from a study of blood T cell repertoires in COVID-19. Study-wide background: The study drew acute and convalescent COVID-19 samples from the United States, Italy and Spain. T cells, B-cell-depleted T cells, or PBMCs provided the cDNA or gDNA that served as material.

Data came from immunoSEQ multiplex PCR; TCRdb stores just in-frame clones and leaves some out. This repertoire shows roughly 190,000 clones, approximately 91% found once; its top ten account for 6.2%. Germline lookup yields CDR1 SGHNT and CDR2 YENEEA. The CDR3 runs 16 residues. The ends were cut back, 1 base at V and 2 bases at J, with 13 bases in the middle. The sequenced sample was peripheral blood. The V gene is TRBV11-3, the J gene TRBJ2-3; perhaps TRBD2 as D (5 bases). This TCR was recovered from a woman aged 40-49 years who had recovered from COVID-19. The CDR3 reads CASSLGRAEFTDTQYF. CDR3 in DNA: TGTGCCAGCAGCTTAGGTCGAGCGGAGTTCACAGATACGCAGTATTTT.